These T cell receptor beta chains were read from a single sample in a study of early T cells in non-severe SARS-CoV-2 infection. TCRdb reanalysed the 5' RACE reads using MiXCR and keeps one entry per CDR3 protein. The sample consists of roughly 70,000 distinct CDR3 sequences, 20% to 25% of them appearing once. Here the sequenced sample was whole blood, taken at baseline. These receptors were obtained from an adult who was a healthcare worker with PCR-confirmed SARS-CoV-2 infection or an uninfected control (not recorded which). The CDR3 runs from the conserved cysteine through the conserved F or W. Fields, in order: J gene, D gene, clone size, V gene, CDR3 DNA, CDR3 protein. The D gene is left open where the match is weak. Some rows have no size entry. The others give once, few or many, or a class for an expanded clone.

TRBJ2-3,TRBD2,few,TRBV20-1,TGCAGTGCTAGAGCTGGAGCGGGGGGGCCTGGTACAGATACGCAGTATTTT,CSARAGAGGPGTDTQYF
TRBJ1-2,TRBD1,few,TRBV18,TGTGCCAGCTCACCAAGCCCGGGACAGACGACTGGCTACACCTTC,CASSPSPGQTTGYTF
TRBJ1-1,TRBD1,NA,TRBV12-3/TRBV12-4,TGTGCCAGCAGGCGACAGGGTGCAGCCACTGAAGCTTTCTTT,CASRRQGAATEAFF
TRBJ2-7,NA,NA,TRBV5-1,TGCGCCAGCAGCTTGGCTAGTTCGGGGTACAGGGAAACCTACGAGCAGTACTTC,CASSLASSGYRETYEQYF
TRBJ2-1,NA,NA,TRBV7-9,TGTGCCAGCTGCCATACACGGAGGGATAGGAGGAATGAGCAGTTCTTC,CASCHTRRDRRNEQFF
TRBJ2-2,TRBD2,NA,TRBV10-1,TGCGCCAGCAGTGAGTCTACAGCTAGCGGAACCTGGGAGCTGTCTTTT,CASSESTASGTWELSF
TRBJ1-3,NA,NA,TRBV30,TGTGCCTGGAGCGCAGCGGGAAACACCATATATTTT,CAWSAAGNTIYF
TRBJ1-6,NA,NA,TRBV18,TGTGCCAGCTCACCGGACCCCTCCGGGCCCCTCCACTTT,CASSPDPSGPLHF
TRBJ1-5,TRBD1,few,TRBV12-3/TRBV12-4,TGTGCCAGCAGTGACAGGGAACGTCAGCCCCAGCATTTT,CASSDRERQPQHF
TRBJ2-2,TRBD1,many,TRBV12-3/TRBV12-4,TGTGCCAGCAGCCCCCGGACAGGGAGACTTAGCACCGGGGAGCTGTTTTTT,CASSPRTGRLSTGELFF